This TCR beta chain was identified during a study of molecular identifiers for immune sequencing clone quantification. Via MiXCR, TCRdb re-called the PCR reads, giving one row per CDR3 protein. The sample includes fewer than 350,000 distinct CDR3 sequences, under 25% of them seen just once. Researchers sorted naive CD8 T cells as cells that were CD8+CD4-CCR7+CD45RA+. Points from the study as a whole: In naive cells, under 1% of molecules belonged to clones above 20 RNA copies, against over 98% in effector cells. Barcode collisions between identical TCR molecules could shrink estimates of highly expanded clone sizes.

In regard to this clonotype: The target antigen is unknown.

This sequence was found in a human donor in good health. Some libraries in this study had Jurkat cell RNA spiked in. Sequenced input: naive CD8+ T cells from blood, with Jurkat cell RNA spiked in. Subset meaning: FACS-sorted CD8+CD4-CCR7+CD45RA+ naive T cells.

CDR3 coding DNA: TGTGCCAGCAGTGAAGGGGCAGGGCCACTCTACGAGCAGTACTTC. Protein sequence: CASSEGAGPLYEQYF. The chain combines TRBV2 with TRBJ2-7; D might be TRBD1 (5 bases). This CDR3 has 15 amino acids. V gave up 1 base and J gave up 3 bases, with 13 bases separating them. In germline, CDR1 is SNHLY, CDR2 FYNNEI.